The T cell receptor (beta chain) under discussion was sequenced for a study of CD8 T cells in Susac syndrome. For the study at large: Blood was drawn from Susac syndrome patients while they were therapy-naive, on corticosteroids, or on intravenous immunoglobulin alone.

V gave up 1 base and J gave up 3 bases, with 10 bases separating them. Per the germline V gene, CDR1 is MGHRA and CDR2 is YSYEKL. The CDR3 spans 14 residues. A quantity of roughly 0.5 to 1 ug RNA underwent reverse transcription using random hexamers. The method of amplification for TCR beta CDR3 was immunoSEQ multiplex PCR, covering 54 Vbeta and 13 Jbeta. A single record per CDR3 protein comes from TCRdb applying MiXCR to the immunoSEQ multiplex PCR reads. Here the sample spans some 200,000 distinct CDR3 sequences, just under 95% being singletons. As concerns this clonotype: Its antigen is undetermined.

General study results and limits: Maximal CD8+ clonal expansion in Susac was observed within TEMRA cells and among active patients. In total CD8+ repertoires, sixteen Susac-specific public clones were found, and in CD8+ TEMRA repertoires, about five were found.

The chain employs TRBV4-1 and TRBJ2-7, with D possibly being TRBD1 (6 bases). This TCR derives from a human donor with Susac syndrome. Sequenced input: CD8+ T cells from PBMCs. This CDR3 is CASSQGTVLYEQYF. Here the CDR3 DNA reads TGCGCCAGCAGCCAAGGGACAGTACTCTACGAGCAGTACTTC.